This T cell receptor beta chain was recovered during a study of cytomegalovirus exposure and HLA in healthy donors. Both 60 Vbeta primers and 13 Jbeta primers went into the PCR. Clones were sequenced by immunoSEQ multiplex PCR, and TCRdb holds only the in-frame ones, with some missing. The data show 95,000 to 100,000 clones, with about 80% seen just once and about 2% held by the top ten. This CDR3 contains 16 residues. V lost 6 bases and J lost 0, with 17 bases in between. Germline CDR1 is LGHNA and CDR2 is YNFKEQ. This sequence was found in a man aged 40-49 years in good health and CMV-seronegative. The rearrangement uses TRBV4-2 and TRBJ1-1; D gene unclear. Sequencing was performed on PBMCs. CDR3 loop: CASRLGGASMNTEAFF. The CDR3 DNA reads as TGTGCCAGCAGGCTAGGTGGAGCCAGCATGAACACTGAAGCTTTCTTT.